One sample yielded the 18 T cell receptor beta chains listed below, sequenced in a study of CD8+ T cells in alopecia areata. Treatment indicated: oral pan-JAK inhibitor, 5-10 mg twice daily. Reverse transcription of extracted RNA yielded cDNA, which provided the sequencing template. Data came from immunoSEQ multiplex PCR; TCRdb stores just in-frame clones and leaves some out. The sample records some 200,000 clones, about 62% being singletons. The specimen comprised CD4+ T cells sorted from blood, sampled at week 24, from a patient treated with tofacitinib. Receptor source: a human donor with alopecia areata.

This clone was counted between two and nine times. The chain combines TRBV30 with TRBJ2-3, with D tentatively TRBD2 (6 bases). This CDR3 spans 16 amino acids. V was clipped by 2 bases and J by 4 bases, with 19 bases between them. In germline, CDR1 is GTSNPN, CDR2 SVGIG (reference sequence). For the CDR3, the DNA is TGTGCCTGGAGTTTGGGGGACTCCACCCCGGCAGATACGCAGTATTTT. It encodes CAWSLGDSTPADTQYF.

The CDR3: CASSSSGVRGYTF. DNA of the CDR3: TGCGCCAGCAGCTCATCAGGGGTAAGGGGCTACACCTTC. This chain joins TRBV5-1 and TRBJ1-2; TRBD1 might be the D (6 bases). Deletions cut 3 bases from V and 8 bases from J, with 14 bases between. Germline lookup yields CDR1 SGHRS and CDR2 YFSETQ. The CDR3 covers 13 residues.

The table lists this clone with a few counts. This chain connects TRBV15 to TRBJ2-5, with TRBD1 matching 10 bases. J was trimmed by 1 base and V by 3 bases; bases with no gene match: 14. The CDR3 runs to 19 residues. Germline V gives CDR1 LNHNV, CDR2 YYDKDF (reference sequence). For the CDR3, the DNA is TGTGCCACCAGCAGCTACGGAAACTGGGACAGGGGATTCCAAGAGACCCAGTACTTC. Residues: CATSSYGNWDRGFQETQYF.

This chain joins TRBV5-1 and TRBJ1-2; a weak D match, TRBD1 (5 bases). The CDR3 has 14 amino acids. The V gene's germline CDR1 is SGHRS and CDR2 YFSETQ. V shed 4 bases and J shed 4 bases, with 14 bases lying between them. The CDR3 DNA is TGCGCCAGCAGCCTCCGGCCGGACACCTATGGCTACACCTTC. Its translation: CASSLRPDTYGYTF.

This clone has a handful of counts. V is TRBV7-9 and J is TRBJ2-7; D is ambiguous. Per germline, CDR1 SEHNR and CDR2 FQNEAQ (reference sequence). The CDR3 runs 16 residues. Trimming took off 5 bases at V and 2 bases at J, with 19 bases between the two ends. CDR3: CASSEPPGKPPYEQYF. In DNA, the CDR3 is TGTGCCAGCAGCGAACCCCCTGGGAAGCCCCCCTACGAGCAGTACTTC.

This clone was picked up one time. Since a much larger clone is just one base distant, this may be a read error. The rearrangement uses TRBV5-6 and TRBJ2-7; D is undetermined. The CDR3 sequence is 13 residues long. Germline values: CDR1 SGHDT, CDR2 YYEEEE. V lost 0 bases and J lost 3, with 7 bases in between. The DNA of the CDR3 is TGTGCCAGCAGCTTGGGTCCCGGCTACGAGCAGTACTTC. Amino acids: CASSLGPGYEQYF.

This sequence joins TRBV4-1 and TRBJ1-2; D uncertain. Germline CDR1 MGHRA, CDR2 YSYEKL. Trimming shortened V by 1 base and J by 4 bases, and 10 bases separated the two germline ends. The CDR3 contains 14 residues. CDR3 nucleotides: TGCGCCAGCAGCCAAGGCATTCAGAGCTATGGCTACACCTTC. Residues: CASSQGIQSYGYTF.

The chain employs TRBV18 and TRBJ2-5, with D possibly TRBD2 on 5 matching bases. Per germline, CDR1 KGHSH and CDR2 LQKENI. The CDR3 has 13 residues. V lost 1 base to trimming and J lost 4 bases, with 7 bases between them. The CDR3, as DNA: TGTGCCAGCTCACCACGGGAGCGAGAGACCCAGTACTTC. It yields the protein CASSPRERETQYF.

The chain employs TRBV28 and TRBJ2-7; D remains unclear. Trimming removed 6 bases from V and 3 bases from J, with 9 bases in between. CDR3 size: 12 residues. In germline, CDR1 is MDHEN, CDR2 SYDVKM. CDR3 sequence reads: CASRSGGYEQYF. CDR3 coding DNA: TGTGCCAGCAGGTCGGGCGGCTACGAGCAGTACTTC.

The chain carries TRBV29-1 and TRBJ1-1, with a tentative D call TRBD1 (6 bases). This CDR3 region has 12 residues. Trimming removed 4 bases at V and 4 bases at J, with 10 bases between. CDR1 and CDR2 from the germline V gene are SQVTM and ANQGSEA. The CDR3 loop is CSVAFRGTEAFF. The CDR3 DNA reads TGCAGCGTTGCGTTCAGGGGCACTGAAGCTTTCTTT.

V usage is TRBV7-2 and J usage is TRBJ2-1; the match to TRBD2 covers 7 bases. Trimming cost V 0 bases and J 8 bases; bases outside gene matches: 7. The CDR3 runs 15 residues. The germline V gene has CDR1 SGHTA and CDR2 FQGNSA. The CDR3 DNA follows: TGTGCCAGCAGCTTAGCGTCAGGGAGGGCTCATGAGCAGTTCTTC. Protein product: CASSLASGRAHEQFF.

The rearrangement joins TRBV5-4 to TRBJ2-1; D tentatively fits TRBD1 or TRBD2 (5 bases each). V dropped 4 bases and J dropped 10 bases, with 15 bases sitting between them. The CDR3 extends over 13 amino acids. Germline V CDR1 and CDR2: SGHNT, YYREEE (reference sequence). The CDR3 bases are TGTGCCAGCAGCCCCCGGGGCCAGCGGGAGCAGTTCTTC. Translation: CASSPRGQREQFF.

At least ten counts were recorded for this clone. This chain uses TRBV4-1 with TRBJ2-7, with 7 bases aligning to TRBD2. The germline gives CDR1 MGHRA, CDR2 YSYEKL. V lost 0 bases and J lost 9; bases outside the gene matches: 2. This CDR3 is 12 amino acids long. CDR3 coding DNA: TGCGCCAGCAGCCAAGAAGGCGGGGGGCAGTACTTC. This codes for CASSQEGGGQYF.

The chain couples TRBV29-1 to TRBJ2-7; tentatively, D is TRBD2 (5 bases). Germline values: CDR1 SQVTM, CDR2 ANQGSEA. The CDR3 has 14 residues. Trimming stripped 3 bases from V and 2 bases from J, with 14 bases between. The CDR3 is CSVERGQEPYEQYF. The DNA of the CDR3 is TGCAGCGTTGAGAGAGGGCAGGAGCCCTACGAGCAGTACTTC.

This clone was seen a single time. The J gene is TRBJ1-6, the V gene TRBV25-1; D gene unclear. The CDR3 loop spans 15 amino acids. The germline gives CDR1 MGHDK, CDR2 SYGVNS. V was trimmed by 3 bases and J by 7 bases, leaving 13 bases between them. CDR3 nucleotides: TGTGCCAGCAGTGACTTGGAGAGAGGGAATTCACCCCTCCACTTT. It is translated as CASSDLERGNSPLHF.

The chain joins TRBV4-3 to TRBJ1-5, with TRBD1 matching 8 bases. The germline V gene has CDR1 LGHNA and CDR2 YSLEER. After removal of 3 bases from V and 4 bases from J, the junction contained 8 bases not matched to a gene. This CDR3 spans 16 amino acids. The CDR3 region is CASSHGQGTWNQPQHF. The CDR3 bases are TGCGCCAGCAGCCATGGACAGGGTACATGGAATCAGCCCCAGCATTTT.

The chain combines TRBV7-9 with TRBJ1-2; no clear D gene. The germline V gene has CDR1 SEHNR and CDR2 FQNEAQ (reference sequence). The CDR3 has 12 amino acids. V was cut by 1 base and J by 10 bases, with 10 bases left in between. As DNA, the CDR3 is TGTGCCAGCAGCTTAGAAGGCCGGCCCTACACCTTC. It is translated as CASSLEGRPYTF.

The table lists this clone with a few counts. The genes are TRBV7-9 and TRBJ2-7; no reliable D call. This CDR3 spans 14 amino acids. Germline V gene lookup returns CDR1 SEHNR and CDR2 FQNEAQ (reference sequence). V shed 5 bases and J shed 5 bases, with 16 bases lying between them. CDR3 loop: CASSMISGADEQYF. CDR3 nucleotide sequence: TGTGCCAGCAGCATGATATCCGGCGCGGACGAGCAGTACTTC.